This passage covers 30 T cell receptor beta chains from one sample sequenced in a study of sequential checkpoint blockade in melanoma. Indicated treatment: randomized to nivolumab then ipilimumab (arm A) or the reverse (arm B). The protocol was immunoSEQ multiplex PCR, while the TCRdb copy is restricted to in-frame clones and leaves out a portion. In the table there are some 20,000 clones, approximately 80% of which are singletons. Source: CD8+ T cells sorted from blood (inferred from file names), taken from a patient given nivolumab and ipilimumab in sequence. These receptors all come from a human donor with melanoma.

The chain couples TRBV29-1 to TRBJ2-7; D might be TRBD1 (6 bases). V gave up 6 bases and J gave up 0 bases, with 15 bases separating them. Germline loops: CDR1 SQVTM, CDR2 ANQGSEA. The CDR3 spans 14 residues. CDR3 sequence: CSVSTGTSSYEQYF. Here the CDR3 DNA reads TGCAGCGTCAGTACCGGGACATCCTCCTACGAGCAGTACTTC.

The chain combines TRBV28 with TRBJ2-3, with TRBD2 matching over 10 bases. This CDR3 comprises 15 residues. V dropped 10 bases and J dropped 4; count of bases not matched to a gene: 11. CDR1 is MDHEN, CDR2 SYDVKM, per germline. In DNA, the CDR3 is TGTGCCACCGTGGGGGAGCGGGGGGGCCCAGATACGCAGTATTTT. Its protein is CATVGERGGPDTQYF.

V usage is TRBV5-5 and J usage is TRBJ2-6; 8 nucleotides match TRBD2. Germline lookup yields CDR1 SGHKS and CDR2 YYEKEE (reference sequence). J lost 2 bases, V lost 2 bases, and 6 bases had no gene match. The CDR3 covers 17 residues. CDR3 nucleotides: TGTGCCAGCAGCTTTAACGCGGGGGGTACTGGGGCCAACGTCCTGACTTTC. Its protein product is CASSFNAGGTGANVLTF.

The CDR3 protein is CAWSVLAGGPRTQYF. The CDR3 nucleotides read TGTGCCTGGAGTGTACTAGCGGGGGGGCCTCGGACGCAGTATTTT. The chain uses TRBV30 and TRBJ2-3, with TRBD2 matching over 13 bases. From germline, CDR1 is GTSNPN and CDR2 SVGIG (reference sequence). The junction had 6 bases not matched to a gene; V was cut back by 0 bases and J by 9 bases. The CDR3 has 15 amino acids.

This clone has only one observation. The gene calls are TRBV2 and TRBJ2-3; the match to TRBD1 covers 9 bases. The germline V gene has CDR1 SNHLY and CDR2 FYNNEI. V lost 5 bases to trimming and J lost 2 bases; unmatched junction nucleotides: 11. The CDR3 is 17 residues long. The CDR3 DNA is TGTGCCAGCAGTCTTATCCGGGACAGGGATGACACAGATACGCAGTATTTT. Encoded protein: CASSLIRDRDDTDTQYF.

This chain uses TRBV6-5 with TRBJ2-7; TRBD2 might be the D (5 bases). The germline V gene has CDR1 MNHEY and CDR2 SVGAGI. The V gene lost 0 bases and the J gene lost 2 bases, with 14 bases spanning the gap. The CDR3 runs to 16 residues. The CDR3 here is CASSYSRLARPYEQYF. CDR3 coding DNA: TGTGCCAGCAGTTACTCCAGGCTAGCTAGACCCTACGAGCAGTACTTC.

V is TRBV28 and J is TRBJ1-5; D not resolved. Germline V gene data show CDR1 as MDHEN and CDR2 as SYDVKM. The CDR3 totals 13 residues. V was clipped by 2 bases and J by 5 bases, with 7 bases between them. The CDR3 DNA reads TGTGCCAGCAGTTTAATGGCAGATCAGCCCCAGCATTTT. Translated: CASSLMADQPQHF.

The gene calls are TRBV27 and TRBJ1-6; TRBD1 agrees at 7 bases. Trimming took 4 bases from V and 0 from J; bases not matched to a gene: 12. The CDR3 is 19 amino acids. From germline, CDR1 is MNHEY and CDR2 SMNVEV (reference sequence). This CDR3 reads CASSSYYTGDSSYNSPLHF. The CDR3 DNA reads TGTGCCAGCAGTTCATATTACACGGGGGACAGCTCCTATAATTCACCCCTCCACTTT.

This clone was found a few times. The genes are TRBV25-1 and TRBJ1-4; 7 bases agree with TRBD1. This CDR3 contains 13 residues. Trimming took 6 bases from V and 6 from J; bases not matched to a gene: 4. The germline V gene has CDR1 MGHDK and CDR2 SYGVNS. CDR3 DNA: TGTGCCAGCAGGGGCAGGGGGTATGAAAAACTGTTTTTT. Protein sequence: CASRGRGYEKLFF.

CDR3 protein: CASSPKAGQETQYF. In DNA, the CDR3 is TGTGCCAGCAGCCCCAAGGCAGGCCAAGAGACCCAGTACTTC. The V and J genes are TRBV7-9 and TRBJ2-5; no clear D gene. The CDR3 sequence is 14 residues long. Trimming stripped 5 bases from V and 1 base from J, with 11 bases between. In germline, CDR1 is SEHNR, CDR2 FQNEAQ (reference sequence). The full variable domain, its missing parts supplied by reference TRBV7-9 and TRBJ2-5, is DTGVSQNPRHKITKRGQNVTFRCDPISEHNRLYWYRQTLGQGPEFLTYFQNEAQLEKSRLLSDRFSAERPKGSFSTLEIQRTEQGDSAMYLCASSPKAGQETQYFGPGTRLLVL.

The J gene is TRBJ2-5, the V gene TRBV27, with D possibly matching TRBD1 (6 bases). This CDR3 comprises 16 residues. Germline CDR1 is MNHEY and CDR2 is SMNVEV (reference sequence). V lost 2 bases, J lost 1 base, and 14 bases lay in between. Here the CDR3 DNA reads TGTGCCAGCAGTTTAAACATGGCAGGGGCCCAAGAGACCCAGTACTTC. Translated, it gives CASSLNMAGAQETQYF.

J is TRBJ1-4 and V is TRBV19; D gene unclear. The CDR3 is 16 amino acids. Trimming removed 0 bases from V and 6 bases from J, with 14 bases in between. CDR1 is LNHDA, CDR2 SQIVND, per germline (reference sequence). CDR3 bases: TGTGCCAGTAGTATAGAGGCCGGGTCTTTGGATGAAAAACTGTTTTTT. Its protein is CASSIEAGSLDEKLFF.

The V and J genes are TRBV6-5 and TRBJ1-5; the D gene is possibly TRBD1 (6 bases). This CDR3 has 14 amino acids. Germline CDR1 and CDR2: MNHEY and SVGAGI. V lost 5 bases to trimming and J lost 6 bases, with 14 bases between them. CDR3 DNA sequence: TGTGCCAGCAGTGTACAGGGAACAAGTCAGCCCCAGCATTTT. It specifies CASSVQGTSQPQHF.

The chain recombines TRBV28 with TRBJ2-5; weak D call: TRBD2 (6 bases). The CDR3 consists of 14 residues. Germline values: CDR1 MDHEN, CDR2 SYDVKM. Trimming shortened V by 6 bases and J by 1 base, and 12 bases separated the two germline ends. Here the CDR3 reads CASRPGLLQETQYF. Here the CDR3 DNA reads TGTGCCAGCAGACCGGGACTCCTCCAAGAGACCCAGTACTTC.

The J gene is TRBJ2-7, the V gene TRBV27, with a possible D match to TRBD2 (5 bases). Germline V CDR1 and CDR2: MNHEY, SMNVEV (reference sequence). The CDR3 length is 15 residues. Trimming shortened V by 6 bases and J by 3 bases, and 18 bases separated the two germline ends. The CDR3 reads CASSSSPGKHYEQYF. The CDR3 DNA reads TGTGCCAGCAGCTCTAGCCCCGGGAAGCACTACGAGCAGTACTTC.

The rearrangement uses TRBV7-9 and TRBJ1-1; D remains unclear. Germline-derived CDR1 and CDR2 are SEHNR and FQNEAQ (reference sequence). The CDR3 is 15 amino acids. Trimming removed 1 base from V and 3 bases from J, with 12 bases in between. The CDR3 nucleotides are TGTGCCAGCAGCTTAGAGGTTGCGGATGACACTGAAGCTTTCTTT. Protein sequence: CASSLEVADDTEAFF. The full variable domain, in which reference TRBV7-9 and TRBJ1-1 provide the parts outside the CDR3, is DTGVSQNPRHKITKRGQNVTFRCDPISEHNRLYWYRQTLGQGPEFLTYFQNEAQLEKSRLLSDRFSAERPKGSFSTLEIQRTEQGDSAMYLCASSLEVADDTEAFFGQGTRLTVV.

The rearrangement uses TRBV4-2 and TRBJ1-3; the D is unclear. Trimming took 0 bases from V and 0 from J, leaving 12 bases between them. Germline CDR1 LGHNA, CDR2 YNFKEQ. This CDR3 is built from 17 residues. Here the CDR3 reads CASSQDSFMSSGNTIYF. CDR3 DNA: TGTGCCAGCAGCCAAGATAGTTTTATGAGCTCTGGAAACACCATATATTTT.

This chain links TRBV19 with TRBJ1-5; 8 bases are shared with TRBD1. The trim removed 2 bases at V and 5 bases at J, leaving 17 bases unmatched. The CDR3 sequence is 19 residues long. Germline CDR1 and CDR2: LNHDA and SQIVND (reference sequence). This CDR3 is CASSITQGAHIRIDQPQHF. CDR3 coding DNA: TGTGCCAGTAGTATAACCCAGGGGGCGCACATCCGTATCGATCAGCCCCAGCATTTT.

The chain recombines TRBV5-1 with TRBJ1-4; TRBD1 aligns across 11 bases. The CDR3 spans 14 residues. V trimming: 4 bases; J trimming: 5 bases; junction bases outside the gene matches: 1. CDR1 SGHRS and CDR2 YFSETQ come from the germline V gene. In DNA, the CDR3 is TGCGCCAGCAGCGGGGACAGGGGGAATGAAAAACTGTTTTTT. Translation gives CASSGDRGNEKLFF.

The rearrangement uses TRBV28 and TRBJ1-2, with D maybe TRBD1 (5 bases). The germline gives CDR1 MDHEN, CDR2 SYDVKM. The CDR3 has 14 amino acids. The ends were cut back, 6 bases at V and 4 bases at J, with 15 bases in the middle. Written as DNA, the CDR3 is TGTGCCAGCAGGCAGGGTCCTTCACGCTATGGCTACACCTTC. Translating it yields CASRQGPSRYGYTF.

The sample holds one count of this clone. The rearrangement links TRBV27 to TRBJ1-6, with TRBD1 as a possible D gene (5 bases). The germline CDR1 and CDR2 sequences are MNHEY and SMNVEV (reference sequence). V lost 2 bases and J lost 6, with 20 bases in between. CDR3 length: 18 amino acids. The CDR3 protein is CASSLRLVGVILNSPLHF. CDR3 coding DNA: TGTGCCAGCAGTTTACGTCTGGTAGGGGTGATCCTTAATTCACCCCTCCACTTT.

The table lists this clone with a count of one. CDR3 residues: CASRSSGGRYEQYF. CDR3 coding DNA: TGTGCCAGCAGGTCTAGCGGGGGCCGCTACGAGCAGTACTTC. The gene calls are TRBV6-5 and TRBJ2-7; TRBD2 matches 10 bases. V gave up 6 bases and J gave up 3 bases; unmatched junction bases: 5. From germline, CDR1 is MNHEY and CDR2 SVGAGI. The length of the CDR3 is 14 residues.

The chain carries TRBV6-5 and TRBJ2-7; TRBD2 matches at 8 bases. Germline V gene lookup returns CDR1 MNHEY and CDR2 SVGAGI. This CDR3 has 14 amino acids. V was pared by 5 bases and J by 5 bases, with 8 bases of the junction left unmatched. CDR3 sequence (DNA): TGTGCCAGCAGTAATAGCGGGGCTCCCCACGAGCAGTACTTC. This translates into CASSNSGAPHEQYF.

The rearrangement links TRBV4-3 to TRBJ2-3, with D perhaps TRBD2 (6 bases). This CDR3 comprises 18 residues. Looked up from germline, CDR1 is LGHNA and CDR2 is YSLEER. Between the trimmed V and J ends, which lost 0 bases and 0 bases, there was a span of 16 bases. CDR3 amino acids: CASSQEVFGGTSTDTQYF. CDR3 DNA sequence: TGCGCCAGCAGCCAAGAAGTTTTCGGCGGGACTAGCACAGATACGCAGTATTTT.

The chain is built from TRBV4-2 and TRBJ2-7, with a possible D match to TRBD1 (6 bases). Germline assignment: CDR1 LGHNA and CDR2 YNFKEQ. Trimming left V 5 bases short and J 0 bases short, with 20 bases between. The CDR3 has 17 amino acids. The CDR3 loop is CASSFTPGHIRSYEQYF. The CDR3, as DNA: TGTGCCAGCAGCTTTACTCCGGGACACATACGCTCCTACGAGCAGTACTTC.

This chain joins TRBV27 and TRBJ1-1, with D possibly being TRBD1 (5 bases). V lost 2 bases and J 5 bases, leaving 12 bases between the germline ends. There are 14 residues in the CDR3. Germline V gene sequence: CDR1 MNHEY, CDR2 SMNVEV (reference sequence). The CDR3 loop is CASSLKGRRTEAFF. Written as DNA, the CDR3 is TGTGCCAGCAGTTTAAAGGGGCGCCGAACTGAAGCTTTCTTT.

The chain uses TRBV7-8 and TRBJ2-7, with TRBD1 matching 9 bases. This CDR3 contains 16 residues. The J segment lost 3 bases and the V segment lost 4 bases, leaving 10 bases of the junction unmatched. Germline CDR1 reads SGHVS; CDR2 reads FQNEAQ. DNA for the CDR3: TGTGCCAGCAGCTCAAGGCCCGGGACAGGGCACTACGAGCAGTACTTC. Protein product: CASSSRPGTGHYEQYF. Supplemented by reference TRBV7-8 and TRBJ2-7, the full variable domain reads GAGVSQSPRYKVAKRGQDVALRCDPISGHVSLFWYQQALGQGPEFLTYFQNEAQLDKSGLPSDRFFAERPEGSVSTLKIQRTQQEDSAVYLCASSSRPGTGHYEQYFGPGTRLTVT.

The V gene is TRBV4-2, the J gene TRBJ2-3, with TRBD1 matching 7 bases. The CDR3 is 15 residues long. J gave up 4 bases and V 1 base, and 5 bases lay outside the gene matches. In germline, CDR1 is LGHNA, CDR2 YNFKEQ. The CDR3 reads CASSQGGTGADTQYF. For the CDR3, the DNA is TGTGCCAGCAGCCAAGGGGGAACAGGGGCAGATACGCAGTATTTT.

There are a few counts of this clone. Mismatch with germline at one junction end may stem from a read error. The same CDR3 arises from other DNA sequences in this sample as well. The genes are TRBV5-8 and TRBJ2-7; tentative D call: TRBD1 (7 bases). Germline V lookup: CDR1 SGHTS, CDR2 YDEGEE. The CDR3 runs 15 residues. This chain's CDR3 is CASSQDQGGSYEQYF. The CDR3 bases are TGCGCCAGCAGCCAAGACCAGGGGGGAAGCTACGAGCAGTACTTC.

This chain joins TRBV23-1 and TRBJ2-2; a weak D match, TRBD1 (6 bases). TRBV23-1 is sorted into the ORF group, with uncertain function. CDR3 size: 14 residues. V lost 4 bases and J 7 bases, leaving 13 bases between the germline ends. In nucleotides, the CDR3 is TGCGCCAGCAGTCGTCTTCAGGGGAACGGGGAGCTGTTTTTT. As protein: CASSRLQGNGELFF.